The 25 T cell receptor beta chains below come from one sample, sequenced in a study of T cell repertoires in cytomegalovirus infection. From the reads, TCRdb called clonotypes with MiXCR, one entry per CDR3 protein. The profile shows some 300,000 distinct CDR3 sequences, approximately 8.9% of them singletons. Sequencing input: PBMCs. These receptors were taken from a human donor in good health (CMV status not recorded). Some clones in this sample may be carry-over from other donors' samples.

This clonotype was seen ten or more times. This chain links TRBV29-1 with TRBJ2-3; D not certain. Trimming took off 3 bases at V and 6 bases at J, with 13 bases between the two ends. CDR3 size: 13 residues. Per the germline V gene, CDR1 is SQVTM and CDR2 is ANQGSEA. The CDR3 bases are TGCAGCGTTGATTTGGCTCCGCCTGATACGCAGTATTTT. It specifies CSVDLAPPDTQYF.

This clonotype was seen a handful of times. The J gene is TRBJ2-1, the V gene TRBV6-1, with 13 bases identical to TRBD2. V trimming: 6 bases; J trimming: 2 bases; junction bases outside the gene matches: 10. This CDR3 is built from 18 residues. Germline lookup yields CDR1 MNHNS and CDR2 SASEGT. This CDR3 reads CASRGVGLAGRAYNEQFF. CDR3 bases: TGTGCCAGCAGAGGGGTGGGACTAGCGGGGCGAGCCTACAATGAGCAGTTCTTC.

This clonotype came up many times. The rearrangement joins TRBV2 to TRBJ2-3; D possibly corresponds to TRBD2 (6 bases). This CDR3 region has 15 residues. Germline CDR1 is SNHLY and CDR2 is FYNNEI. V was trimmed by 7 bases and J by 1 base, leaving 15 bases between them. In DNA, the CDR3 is TGTGCCAGCACCTTTGGAGGGCGAGGCACAGATACGCAGTATTTT. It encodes CASTFGGRGTDTQYF.

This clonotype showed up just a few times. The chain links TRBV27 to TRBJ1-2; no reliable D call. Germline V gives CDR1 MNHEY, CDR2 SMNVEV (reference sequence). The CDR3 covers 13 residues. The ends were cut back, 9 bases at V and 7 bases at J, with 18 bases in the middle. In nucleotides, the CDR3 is TGTGCCAGTAGCAAGGAGGGAGGTGGTGGCTACACCTTC. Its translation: CASSKEGGGGYTF.

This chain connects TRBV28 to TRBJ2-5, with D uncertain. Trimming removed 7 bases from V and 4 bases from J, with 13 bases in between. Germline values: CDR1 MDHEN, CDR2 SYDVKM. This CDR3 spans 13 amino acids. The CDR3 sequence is CASKQVLRETQYF. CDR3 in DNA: TGTGCCAGCAAGCAGGTCTTGCGAGAGACCCAGTACTTC.

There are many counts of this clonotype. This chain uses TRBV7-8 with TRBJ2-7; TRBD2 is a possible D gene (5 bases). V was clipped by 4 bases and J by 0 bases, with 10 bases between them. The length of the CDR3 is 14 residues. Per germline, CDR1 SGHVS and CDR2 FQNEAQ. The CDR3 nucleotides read TGTGCCAGCAGCTCCCCCGACTACTCCTACGAGCAGTACTTC. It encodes CASSSPDYSYEQYF.

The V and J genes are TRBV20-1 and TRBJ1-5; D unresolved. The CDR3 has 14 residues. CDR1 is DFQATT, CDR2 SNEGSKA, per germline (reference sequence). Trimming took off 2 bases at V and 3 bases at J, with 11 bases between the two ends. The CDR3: CSARSGVNNQPQHF. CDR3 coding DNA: TGCAGTGCTAGATCCGGGGTTAACAATCAGCCCCAGCATTTT.

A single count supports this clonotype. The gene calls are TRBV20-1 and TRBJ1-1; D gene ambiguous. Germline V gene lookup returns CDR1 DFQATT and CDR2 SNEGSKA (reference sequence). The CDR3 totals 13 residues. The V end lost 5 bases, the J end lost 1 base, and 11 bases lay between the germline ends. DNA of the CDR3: TGCAGTGCTCCCCCCGGGAGGAACACTGAAGCTTTCTTT. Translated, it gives CSAPPGRNTEAFF.

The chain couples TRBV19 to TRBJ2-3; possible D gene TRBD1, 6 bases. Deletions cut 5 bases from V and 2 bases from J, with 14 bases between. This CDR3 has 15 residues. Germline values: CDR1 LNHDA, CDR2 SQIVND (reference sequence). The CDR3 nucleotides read TGTGCCAGTAGTCCCCGGGACACCAACACAGATACGCAGTATTTT. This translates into CASSPRDTNTDTQYF. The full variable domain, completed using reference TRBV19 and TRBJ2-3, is DGGITQSPKYLFRKEGQNVTLSCEQNLNHDAMYWYRQDPGQGLRLIYYSQIVNDFQKGDIAEGYSVSREKKESFPLTVTSAQKNPTAFYLCASSPRDTNTDTQYFGPGTRLTVL.

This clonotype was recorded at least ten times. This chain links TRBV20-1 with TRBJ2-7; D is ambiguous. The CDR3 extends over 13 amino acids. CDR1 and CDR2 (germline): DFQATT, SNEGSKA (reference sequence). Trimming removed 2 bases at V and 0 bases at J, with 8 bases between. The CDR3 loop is CSARTGPSYEQYF. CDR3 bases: TGCAGTGCTAGAACGGGTCCCTCCTACGAGCAGTACTTC.

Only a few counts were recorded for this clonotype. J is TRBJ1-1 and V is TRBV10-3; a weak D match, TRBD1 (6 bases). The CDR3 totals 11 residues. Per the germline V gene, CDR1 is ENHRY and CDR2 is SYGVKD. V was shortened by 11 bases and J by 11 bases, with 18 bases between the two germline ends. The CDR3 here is CAATGGRMAFF. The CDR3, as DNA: TGTGCCGCGACAGGTGGGCGAATGGCTTTCTTT.

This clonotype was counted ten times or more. The DNA for the CDR3 is TGTGCTAGTGGTCCGACGGAGAACACTGAAGCTTTCTTT. This translates into CASGPTENTEAFF. V usage is TRBV12-5 and J usage is TRBJ1-1; no clear D gene. V lost 5 bases and J lost 1, with 8 bases in between. There are 13 residues in the CDR3. Germline CDR1 reads LGHNT; CDR2 reads FRNRAP. The entire variable domain, with the rest obtained from reference TRBV12-5 and TRBJ1-1, is as follows: DARVTQTPRHKVTEMGQEVTMRCQPILGHNTVFWYRQTMMQGLELLAYFRNRAPLDDSGMPKDRFSAEMPDATLATLKIQPSEPRDSAVYFCASGPTENTEAFFGQGTRLTVV.

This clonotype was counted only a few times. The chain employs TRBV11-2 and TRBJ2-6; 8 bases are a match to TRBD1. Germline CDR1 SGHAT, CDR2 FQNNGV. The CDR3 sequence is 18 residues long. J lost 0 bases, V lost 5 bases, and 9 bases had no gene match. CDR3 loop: CASSLWDRKLSGANVLTF. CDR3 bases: TGTGCCAGCAGCCTATGGGACAGGAAACTCTCTGGGGCCAACGTCCTGACTTTC.

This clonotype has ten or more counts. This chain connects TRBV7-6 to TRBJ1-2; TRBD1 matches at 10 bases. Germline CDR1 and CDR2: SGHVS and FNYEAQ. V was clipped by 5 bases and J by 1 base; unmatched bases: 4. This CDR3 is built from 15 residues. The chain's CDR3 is CASSHGTGDNYGYTF. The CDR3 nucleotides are TGTGCCAGCAGCCACGGGACAGGGGATAACTATGGCTACACCTTC.

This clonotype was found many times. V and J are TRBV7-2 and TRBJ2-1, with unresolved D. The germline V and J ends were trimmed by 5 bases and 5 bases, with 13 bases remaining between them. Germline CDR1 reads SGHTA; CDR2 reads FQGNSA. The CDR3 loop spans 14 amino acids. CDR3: CASSPQPGDNEQFF. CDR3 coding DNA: TGTGCCAGCAGCCCTCAACCGGGCGACAATGAGCAGTTCTTC.

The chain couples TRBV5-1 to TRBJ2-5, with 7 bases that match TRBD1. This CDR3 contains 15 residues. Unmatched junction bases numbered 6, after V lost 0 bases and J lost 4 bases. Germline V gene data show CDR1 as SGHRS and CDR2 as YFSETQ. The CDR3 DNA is TGCGCCAGCAGCTTGGTAAGGGGGCGCGGAGAGACCCAGTACTTC. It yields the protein CASSLVRGRGETQYF. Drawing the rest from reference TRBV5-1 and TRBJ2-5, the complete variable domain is KAGVTQTPRYLIKTRGQQVTLSCSPISGHRSVSWYQQTPGQGLQFLFEYFSETQRNKGNFPGRFSGRQFSNSRSEMNVSTLELGDSALYLCASSLVRGRGETQYFGPGTRLLVL.

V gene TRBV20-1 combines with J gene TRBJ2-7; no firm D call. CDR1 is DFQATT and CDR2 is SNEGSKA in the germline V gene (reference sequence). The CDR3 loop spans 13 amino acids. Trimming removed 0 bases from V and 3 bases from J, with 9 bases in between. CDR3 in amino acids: CSARDALNYEQYV. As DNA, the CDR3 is TGCAGTGCTAGAGATGCCCTGAACTACGAGCAGTACGTC.

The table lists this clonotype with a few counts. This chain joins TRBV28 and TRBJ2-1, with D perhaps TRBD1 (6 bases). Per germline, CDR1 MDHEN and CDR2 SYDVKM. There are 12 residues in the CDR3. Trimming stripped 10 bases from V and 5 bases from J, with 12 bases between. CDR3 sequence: CATRDTNNEQFF. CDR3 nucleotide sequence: TGTGCCACCCGGGACACAAACAATGAGCAGTTCTTC.

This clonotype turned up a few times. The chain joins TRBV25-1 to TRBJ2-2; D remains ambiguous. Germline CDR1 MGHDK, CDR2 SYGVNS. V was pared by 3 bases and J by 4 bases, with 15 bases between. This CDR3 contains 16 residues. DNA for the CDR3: TGTGCCAGCAGTGATGGTCCACTCGTCATCACCGGGGAGCTGTTTTTT. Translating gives CASSDGPLVITGELFF. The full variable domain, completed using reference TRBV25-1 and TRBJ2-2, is EADIYQTPRYLVIGTGKKITLECSQTMGHDKMYWYQQDPGMELHLIHYSYGVNSTEKGDLSSESTVSRIRTEHFPLTLESARPSHTSQYLCASSDGPLVITGELFFGEGSRLTVL.

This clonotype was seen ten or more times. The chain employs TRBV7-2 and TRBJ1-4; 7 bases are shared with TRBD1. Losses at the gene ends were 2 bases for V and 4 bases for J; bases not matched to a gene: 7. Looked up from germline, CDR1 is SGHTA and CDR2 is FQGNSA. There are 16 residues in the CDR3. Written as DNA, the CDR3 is TGTGCCAGCAGCTTACGCCCGGGACAGAGTAATGAAAAACTGTTTTTT. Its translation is CASSLRPGQSNEKLFF.

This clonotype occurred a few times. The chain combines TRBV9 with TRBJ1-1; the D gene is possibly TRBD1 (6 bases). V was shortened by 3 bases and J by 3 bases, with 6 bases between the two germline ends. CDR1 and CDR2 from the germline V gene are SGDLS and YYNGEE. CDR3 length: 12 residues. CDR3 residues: CASSEGDTEAFF. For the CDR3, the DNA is TGTGCCAGCAGCGAGGGGGACACTGAAGCTTTCTTT.

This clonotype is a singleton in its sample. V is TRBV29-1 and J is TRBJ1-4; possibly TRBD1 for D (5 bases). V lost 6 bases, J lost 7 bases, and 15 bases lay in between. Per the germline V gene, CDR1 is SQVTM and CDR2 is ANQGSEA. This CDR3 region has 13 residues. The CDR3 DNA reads TGCAGCGTGACAAGGGGTAATACTGAAAAACTGTTTTTT. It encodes CSVTRGNTEKLFF.

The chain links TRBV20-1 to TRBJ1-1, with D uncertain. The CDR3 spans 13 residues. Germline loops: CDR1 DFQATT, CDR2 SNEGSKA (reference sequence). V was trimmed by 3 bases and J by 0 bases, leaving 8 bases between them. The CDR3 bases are TGCAGTGCTAGTACAGAAATGAACACTGAAGCTTTCTTT. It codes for CSASTEMNTEAFF.

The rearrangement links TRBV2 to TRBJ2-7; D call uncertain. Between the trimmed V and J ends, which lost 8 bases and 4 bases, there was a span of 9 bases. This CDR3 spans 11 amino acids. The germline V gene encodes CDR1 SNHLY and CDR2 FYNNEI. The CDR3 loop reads CASGWGYEQYF. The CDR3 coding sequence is TGTGCCAGCGGCTGGGGTTACGAGCAGTACTTC.

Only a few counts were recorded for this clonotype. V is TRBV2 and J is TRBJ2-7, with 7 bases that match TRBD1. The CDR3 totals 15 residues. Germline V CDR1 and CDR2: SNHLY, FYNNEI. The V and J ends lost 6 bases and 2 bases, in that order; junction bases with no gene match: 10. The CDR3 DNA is TGTGCCAGCAGCGCCCAGACAGGGTCCGCCTACGAGCAGTACGTC. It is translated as CASSAQTGSAYEQYV.